This T cell receptor beta chain was identified in a study of cytomegalovirus exposure and HLA in healthy donors. Study-level information: An analysis done earlier identified 120 million or so unique TCR beta sequences from around 180 million T cells. General observations from the study: Available immune exposure information was restricted to CMV serostatus only.

CDR1 and CDR2 from the germline V gene are SGHTS and YDEGEE. The CDR3 runs to 15 residues. The V end was cut by 4 bases, the J end by 5 bases, with 19 bases between. This clone turned up a few times. Its matching antigen is unknown. Researchers ran the PCR with 60 Vbeta and 13 Jbeta primers. The assay was immunoSEQ multiplex PCR, and TCRdb's table has in-frame clones only and misses some. The repertoire holds 150,000 to 200,000 clones, with around four fifths as singletons. The TCR sequence derives from a man aged 50 to 59 in good health and CMV-seronegative. The rearrangement links TRBV5-8 to TRBJ2-7; D gene uncertain. The specimen sequenced was PBMCs. The CDR3: CASSPGNRVKHEQYF. DNA for the CDR3: TGTGCCAGCAGCCCTGGTAACAGAGTTAAGCACGAGCAGTACTTC.